This T cell receptor (beta chain) was found in a study of blood T cell repertoires in COVID-19. The wider study: T cells, B-cell-depleted T cells, or PBMCs provided the cDNA or gDNA that served as material.

The assay was immunoSEQ multiplex PCR, and TCRdb's table has in-frame clones only and misses some. The top ten clones hold 10% to 12% of a sample with 310,000 or so clones, 88% of them seen once. V was pared by 0 bases and J by 0 bases, with 12 bases between. CDR1 GTSNPN and CDR2 SVGIG come from the germline V gene (reference sequence). The CDR3 extends over 17 amino acids. The receptor's source is a woman in her thirties with COVID-19, enrolled during active disease. Specimen: peripheral blood. The rearrangement links TRBV30 to TRBJ2-6; maybe TRBD1 (5 bases). This chain's CDR3 is CAWSVSDSISGANVLTF. CDR3 sequence (DNA): TGTGCCTGGAGTGTATCAGACAGCATCTCTGGGGCCAACGTCCTGACTTTC.